These T cell receptor beta chains were read from a single sample in a study of blood T cell repertoires in COVID-19. Assay used: immunoSEQ multiplex PCR; TCRdb lists only in-frame clones, some missing. Of over 120,000 clones listed, roughly 88% are singletons. The material sequenced was peripheral blood. The receptors were gathered from a man between 65 and 79 years old with acute or convalescent COVID-19. CDR3s include the opening cysteine and the closing phenylalanine or tryptophan. A D gene is named only where the DNA matches it firmly. Not every row has a clone size; where given, it reads once, few, many or a size class.

clone size	D gene	V gene	J gene	CDR3 protein	CDR3 DNA
-	TRBD2	TRBV2	TRBJ2-3	CASTLAGVSTDTQYF	TGTGCCAGCACACTAGCGGGAGTGAGCACAGATACGCAGTATTTT
-	-	TRBV2	TRBJ1-5	CASSVQGSNQPQHF	TGTGCCAGCAGTGTACAGGGTAGCAATCAGCCCCAGCATTTT
-	-	TRBV6-6	TRBJ1-3	CASSVQGSGNTIYF	TGTGCCAGCAGTGTCCAGGGCTCTGGAAACACCATATATTTT
once	TRBD1	TRBV19	TRBJ2-3	CASSMWTGGTDTQYF	TGTGCCAGTAGTATGTGGACAGGGGGCACAGATACGCAGTATTTT
-	-	TRBV18	TRBJ1-6	CASSQDALGSSPLHF	TGTGCCAGCTCACAGGACGCTCTTGGGAGTTCACCCCTCCACTTT
-	TRBD1	TRBV10-3	TRBJ1-4	CAISEGAGGLSNEKLFF	TGTGCCATCAGTGAAGGGGCAGGGGGCTTGTCTAATGAAAAACTGTTTTTT
many	-	TRBV7-3	TRBJ2-7	CASSLNGGHPEQYF	TGTGCCAGCAGCTTAAACGGGGGGCATCCCGAGCAGTACTTC
-	TRBD1	TRBV2	TRBJ2-2	CASSGGGGTGELFF	TGTGCCAGCAGTGGAGGGGGCGGCACCGGGGAGCTGTTTTTT
-	-	TRBV19	TRBJ1-5	CASSYSYSNQPQHF	TGTGCCAGTAGTTACAGTTATAGCAATCAGCCCCAGCATTTT
-	TRBD2	TRBV6-4	TRBJ2-6	CASSPTSGVSGANVLTF	TGTGCCAGCAGTCCGACTAGCGGGGTCTCTGGGGCCAACGTCCTGACTTTC
-	TRBD2	TRBV7-9	TRBJ2-5	CASSFAGGGETQYF	TGTGCCAGCAGCTTTGCGGGAGGAGGAGAGACCCAGTACTTC
-	-	TRBV10-1	TRBJ1-2	CASSPQDLPTGYTF	TGCGCCAGCAGTCCTCAGGATCTCCCGACCGGCTACACCTTC
-	-	TRBV5-6	TRBJ1-2	CASSLGRGVDGYTF	TGTGCCAGCAGCTTGGGACGGGGAGTCGATGGCTACACCTTC
-	TRBD1	TRBV19	TRBJ2-7	CASSTSGQVLGEQYF	TGTGCCAGTAGTACTTCGGGACAGGTCTTAGGCGAGCAGTACTTC
-	TRBD2	TRBV6-5	TRBJ2-1	CASSYSRLAGAGEQFF	TGTGCCAGCAGTTACTCGAGGCTAGCGGGGGCGGGTGAGCAGTTCTTC
-	-	TRBV3-1/TRBV3-2	TRBJ1-2	CASSRGGGSDYGYTF	TGTGCCAGCAGCCGCGGCGGGGGCAGTGACTATGGCTACACCTTC
-	TRBD1	TRBV3-1/TRBV3-2	TRBJ1-5	CASSPGQHQPQHF	TGTGCCAGCAGCCCGGGACAGCATCAGCCCCAGCATTTT
-	-	TRBV6-5	TRBJ1-2	CAAGVNYGYTF	TGTGCGGCAGGTGTTAACTATGGCTACACCTTC
once	TRBD2	TRBV10-1	TRBJ2-1	CASSDLKTSGISNEQFF	TGCGCCAGCAGTGACCTGAAAACTAGCGGGATTAGCAATGAGCAGTTCTTC
few	TRBD1	TRBV28	TRBJ1-5	CASSRQGANQPQHF	TGTGCCAGCAGTCGCCAGGGGGCGAATCAGCCCCAGCATTTT
-	TRBD1	TRBV6-2/TRBV6-3	TRBJ1-1	CASSSGQLNTEAFF	TGTGCCAGCAGTTCGGGACAGCTGAACACTGAAGCTTTCTTT
-	-	TRBV24-1	TRBJ2-3	CATSDVYEGTDTQYF	TGTGCCACCAGTGACGTGTACGAGGGAACAGATACGCAGTATTTT
-	TRBD1	TRBV28	TRBJ1-5	CASRPPDRPSQPQHF	TGTGCCAGCAGGCCCCCGGACAGGCCGAGTCAGCCCCAGCATTTT
-	TRBD1	TRBV28	TRBJ1-5	CASRYRGSDQPQHF	TGTGCCAGCAGGTACAGGGGTTCTGATCAGCCCCAGCATTTT
-	-	TRBV19	TRBJ2-2	CASSRHRGNTGELFF	TGTGCCAGTAGTAGACACCGGGGGAACACCGGGGAGCTGTTTTTT
-	TRBD1	TRBV7-6	TRBJ1-2	CASSLAGTGIGGYTF	TGTGCCAGCAGCTTAGCGGGGACAGGTATTGGTGGCTACACCTTC
-	-	TRBV19	TRBJ2-5	CASVEGRGRETQYF	TGTGCCAGCGTTGAGGGCAGGGGACGGGAGACCCAGTACTTC
once	TRBD1	TRBV19	TRBJ1-4	CASSPRDRGPTNEKLFF	TGTGCCAGTAGTCCCCGGGACAGGGGACCAACTAATGAAAAACTGTTTTTT
-	-	TRBV7-8	TRBJ2-5	CASSPRETQYF	TGTGCCAGCAGCCCGAGGGAGACCCAGTACTTC
-	-	TRBV12-1	TRBJ2-5	CASSLLGAFKGETQYF	TGTGCCAGCAGCTTATTGGGAGCCTTTAAGGGCGAGACCCAGTACTTC
once	TRBD1	TRBV10-1	TRBJ1-5	CATLLGTGGPYSNQPQHF	TGCGCCACCCTACTTGGGACAGGGGGCCCTTATAGCAATCAGCCCCAGCATTTT
-	-	TRBV18	TRBJ2-3	CASSLGGTDTQYF	TGTGCCAGCTCCCTAGGGGGAACAGATACGCAGTATTTT
-	-	TRBV5-8	TRBJ1-2	CASSLAVGGPFYGYTF	TGTGCCAGCAGCTTGGCTGTGGGGGGGCCCTTCTATGGCTACACCTTC
-	TRBD1	TRBV18	TRBJ1-4	CASSPLRGQGPNEKLFF	TGTGCCAGCTCACCACTAAGGGGGCAAGGTCCTAATGAAAAACTGTTTTTT
-	TRBD2	TRBV9	TRBJ2-1	CASARLASLEQFF	TGTGCCAGCGCTCGACTAGCTTCACTTGAGCAGTTCTTC
-	TRBD1	TRBV6-1	TRBJ1-3	CASSEARGLSGNTIYF	TGTGCCAGCAGTGAAGCAAGGGGGCTGTCCGGAAACACCATATATTTT
few	-	TRBV19	TRBJ1-2	CASSPRQENYGYTF	TGTGCCAGTAGTCCTAGACAGGAGAACTATGGCTACACCTTC
-	-	TRBV7-2	TRBJ2-1	CASSLVSFSYNEQFF	TGTGCCAGCAGCTTAGTTAGCTTCTCCTACAATGAGCAGTTCTTC
-	-	TRBV28	TRBJ1-2	CASSFGVQGGYGYTF	TGTGCCAGCAGTTTTGGTGTACAAGGCGGCTATGGCTACACCTTC